This T cell receptor beta chain was observed in a study of T-cell memory formation after mild COVID-19. Across the study: Across donors, TCR clusters were largely donor specific.

As for this clonotype: The antigen is undetermined.

From the 5' RACE reads, TCRdb called clonotypes with MiXCR, one entry per CDR3 protein. Here the sample spans around 200,000 distinct CDR3 sequences, over 9% being singletons. Overall study results and limits: Some responding clones appeared in pre-infection memory, suggesting cross-reactive memory joined. Clones contracting day 15 to 85 were balanced CD4/CD8; later expanders leaned CD4+.

The sample consisted of PBMCs or a T cell subset sorted from them (not recorded which). The sequence derives from a man between 18 and 35 years old who had mild COVID-19 (a few samples of this study predate the infection). Cell type and time point are not known.

The CDR3 DNA follows: TGCGCCAGCAGCCCTCGGGGGACAGGGTTCGGCTATGGCTACACCTTC. Its translation: CASSPRGTGFGYGYTF. The chain has TRBV4-3 and TRBJ1-2; 9 bases line up with TRBD1. The V segment lost 4 bases and the J segment 4 bases; nucleotides outside the gene matches: 10. Germline V gives CDR1 LGHNA, CDR2 YSLEER. The CDR3 totals 16 residues.